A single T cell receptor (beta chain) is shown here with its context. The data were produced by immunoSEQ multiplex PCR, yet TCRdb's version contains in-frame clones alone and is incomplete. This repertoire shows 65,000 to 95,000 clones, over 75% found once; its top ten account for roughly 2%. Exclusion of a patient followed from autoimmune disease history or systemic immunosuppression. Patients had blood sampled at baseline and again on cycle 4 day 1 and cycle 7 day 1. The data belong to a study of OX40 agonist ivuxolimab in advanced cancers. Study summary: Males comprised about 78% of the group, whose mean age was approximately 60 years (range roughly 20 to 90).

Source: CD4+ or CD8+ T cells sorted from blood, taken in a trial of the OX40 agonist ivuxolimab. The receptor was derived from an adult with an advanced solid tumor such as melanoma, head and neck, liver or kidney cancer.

CDR3 bases: TGTGCCAGCAGGGAACAGGGGGCGGCGACCCAGTACTTC. This gives the protein CASREQGAATQYF. The chain couples TRBV6-6 to TRBJ2-5; TRBD1 matches 9 bases. The V gene end was trimmed by 6 bases and the J gene end by 7 bases; junction bases not matched to a gene: 6. The V gene's germline CDR1 is MNHNY and CDR2 SVGAGI (reference sequence). The CDR3 consists of 13 residues.